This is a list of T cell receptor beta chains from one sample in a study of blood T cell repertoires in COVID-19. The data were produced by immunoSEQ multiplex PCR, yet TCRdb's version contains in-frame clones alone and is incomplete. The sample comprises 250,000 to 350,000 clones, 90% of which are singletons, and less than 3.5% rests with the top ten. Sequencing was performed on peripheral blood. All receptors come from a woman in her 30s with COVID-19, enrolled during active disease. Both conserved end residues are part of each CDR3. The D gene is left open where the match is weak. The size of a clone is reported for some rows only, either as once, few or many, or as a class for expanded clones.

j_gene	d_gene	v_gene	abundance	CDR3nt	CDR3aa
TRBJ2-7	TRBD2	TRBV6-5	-	TGTGCCAGCGGCGGGGGGCGCCTCTACGAGCAGTACTTC	CASGGGRLYEQYF
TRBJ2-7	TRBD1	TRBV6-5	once	TGTGCCAGCAGTCGGACAGGGGGCTTCAACGAGCAGTACTTC	CASSRTGGFNEQYF
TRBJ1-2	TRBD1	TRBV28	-	TGTGCCAGCAGCAAGCTAACAGGGGGCGCCTATGGCTACACCTTC	CASSKLTGGAYGYTF
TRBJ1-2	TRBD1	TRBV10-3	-	TGTGCCATCGGGGGCACCGGGACAGAGATTGGGGCGTATGGCTACACCTTC	CAIGGTGTEIGAYGYTF
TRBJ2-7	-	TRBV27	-	TGTGCCAGCAGTTTAGAGGGGGTCGGCGAGCAGTACTTC	CASSLEGVGEQYF
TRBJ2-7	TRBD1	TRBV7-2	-	TGTGCCAGCAGCTTCGACAGGGCCTACGAGCAGTACTTC	CASSFDRAYEQYF
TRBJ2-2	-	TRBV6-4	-	TGTGCCAGCAGTGAATCATCGGGGAGCACCGGGGAGCTGTTTTTT	CASSESSGSTGELFF
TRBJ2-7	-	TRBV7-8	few	TGTGCCAGCAGCTTTCGCAGGGCTGGAAACGAGCAGTACTTC	CASSFRRAGNEQYF
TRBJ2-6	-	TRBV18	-	TGTGCCAGCTCAAGAGTCGTGAGCTACTCTGGGGCCAACGTCCTGACTTTC	CASSRVVSYSGANVLTF
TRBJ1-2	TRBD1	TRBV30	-	TGTGCCTGGAGTACCGGGACAGGGGCTTCTAACTATGGCTACACCTTC	CAWSTGTGASNYGYTF
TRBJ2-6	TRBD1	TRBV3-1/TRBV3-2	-	TGTGCCAGCAGCCAAAGACAGGGAACTGGGGCCAACGTCCTGACTTTC	CASSQRQGTGANVLTF
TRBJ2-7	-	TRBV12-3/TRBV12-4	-	TGTGCCAGCAGTTTAGGCCAGGGTGACGAGCAGTACTTC	CASSLGQGDEQYF
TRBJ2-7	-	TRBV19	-	TGTGCCAGTAGTATAGACGGGGACGAGCAGTACTTC	CASSIDGDEQYF
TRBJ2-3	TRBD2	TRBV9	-	TGTGCCAGCAGCGGCACCGGGACTAGCGGCGCAGATACGCAGTATTTT	CASSGTGTSGADTQYF
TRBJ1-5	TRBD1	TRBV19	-	TGTGCCAGTAGCCCGACAGGGAGAACTCAGCCCCAGCATTTT	CASSPTGRTQPQHF
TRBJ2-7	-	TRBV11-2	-	TGTGCCAGCAGCCCGCAGGGGCAGACCTACGAGCAGTACTTC	CASSPQGQTYEQYF
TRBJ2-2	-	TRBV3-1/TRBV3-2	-	TGTGCCAGCAGCTTACAGGGCGTAACCGGGGAGCTGTTTTTT	CASSLQGVTGELFF
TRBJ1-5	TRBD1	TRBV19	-	TGTGCCAGTAGTGGGGGACAGATCAATCAGCCCCAGCATTTT	CASSGGQINQPQHF
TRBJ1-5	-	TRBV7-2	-	TGTGCCAGCAGCCTCAGAGGGGGTCAGCCCCAGCATTTT	CASSLRGGQPQHF
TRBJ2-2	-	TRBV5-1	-	TGCGCCAGCAGCTTGGAACGAGCGGATGGCGGGGAGCTGTTTTTT	CASSLERADGGELFF
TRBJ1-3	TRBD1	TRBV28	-	TGTGCCAGCACCGCCGGGGGACAGCCGATCTCTGGAAACACCATATATTTT	CASTAGGQPISGNTIYF
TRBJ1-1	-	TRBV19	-	TGTGCCAGTAGCCGGAACGGGGGCCGGGGGGACACTGAAGCTTTCTTT	CASSRNGGRGDTEAFF
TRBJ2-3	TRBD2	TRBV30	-	TGTGCCTGGCGGACTAGCGGGAGTACAGATACGCAGTATTTT	CAWRTSGSTDTQYF
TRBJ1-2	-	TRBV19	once	TGTGCCAGTGTTACAGGGTTAGGAAGATACACCTTC	CASVTGLGRYTF
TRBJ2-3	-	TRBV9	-	TGTGCCAGCAGCGTCTTAACAGATACGCAGTATTTT	CASSVLTDTQYF
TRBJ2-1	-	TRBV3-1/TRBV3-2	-	TGTGCCAGCAGCCAAGCAAGATTACAGGGCCAGTTCTTC	CASSQARLQGQFF
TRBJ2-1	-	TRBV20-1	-	TGCAGTGCTAGGTGGCTCAATGAGCAGTTCTTC	CSARWLNEQFF
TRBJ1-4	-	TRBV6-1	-	TGTGCCAGCAGTGACCAGTGGAGTGCTGAAAAACTGTTTTTT	CASSDQWSAEKLFF
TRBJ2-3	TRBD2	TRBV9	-	TGTGCCAGCAGCGAGGGACTAGCGCTTAGCACAGATACGCAGTATTTT	CASSEGLALSTDTQYF
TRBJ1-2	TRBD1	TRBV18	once	TGTGCCAGCTCACCAGCCGGGACAGGGGTCTATGGCTACACCTTC	CASSPAGTGVYGYTF
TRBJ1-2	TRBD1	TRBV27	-	TGTGCCAGCAGTTCACCGGGACAGGGGATAGGCTACACCTTC	CASSSPGQGIGYTF
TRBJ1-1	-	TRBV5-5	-	TGTGCCAGCAGCTTGGAATCCGGACTTGAAGCTTTCTTT	CASSLESGLEAFF
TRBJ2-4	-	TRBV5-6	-	TGTGCCAGCAGCTTTAACCAGGGAAAGACCAAAAACATTCAGTACTTC	CASSFNQGKTKNIQYF
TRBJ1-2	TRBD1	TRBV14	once	TGTGCCAGTGCCGAAAGAGGGACAGGGGCTAATGGCTACACCTTC	CASAERGTGANGYTF
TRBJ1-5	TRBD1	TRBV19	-	TGTGCCAGTAGTATTGGACAGGGCTACCCTCAGCCCCAGCATTTT	CASSIGQGYPQPQHF
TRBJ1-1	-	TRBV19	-	TGTGCCAGTAGTATTGGAGGAGGGCGGGGTGCTTTCTTT	CASSIGGGRGAFF
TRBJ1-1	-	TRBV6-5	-	TGTGCCAGCAGTAGAAGGACAGAGGGGAACACTGAAGCTTTCTTT	CASSRRTEGNTEAFF
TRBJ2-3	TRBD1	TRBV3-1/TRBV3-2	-	TGTGCCAGCAGCCACGTCACGGGACAGGGGAAAGATACGCAGTATTTT	CASSHVTGQGKDTQYF
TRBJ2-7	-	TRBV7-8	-	TGTGCCAGCTCAGTTAGGGCGGGCTACGAGCAGTACTTC	CASSVRAGYEQYF
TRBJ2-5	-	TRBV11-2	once	TGTGCCAGCAGCCCTTTCGACTTAGAGACCCAGTACTTC	CASSPFDLETQYF
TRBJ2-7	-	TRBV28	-	TGTGCCAGCAGGCGACAGAGACCCTACGAGCAGTACTTC	CASRRQRPYEQYF
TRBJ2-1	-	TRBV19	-	TGTGCCAGTAGGAAACAGGGGAGGAACAATGAGCAGTTCTTC	CASRKQGRNNEQFF
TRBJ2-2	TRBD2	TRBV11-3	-	TGTGCCAGCAGCACCCGACTAGCGGGGAGCGGTGACGGGGAGCTGTTTTTT	CASSTRLAGSGDGELFF
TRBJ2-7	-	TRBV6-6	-	TGTGCCAGCGGGGAAGCGGAGACCTACGAGCAGTACTTC	CASGEAETYEQYF
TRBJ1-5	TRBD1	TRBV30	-	TGTGCCTGGAGCCCGGGACAGGGCAATCAGCCCCAGCATTTT	CAWSPGQGNQPQHF
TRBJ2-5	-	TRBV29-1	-	TGCAGCGTTGAAGAAACAGGGCAAGAGACCCAGTACTTC	CSVEETGQETQYF
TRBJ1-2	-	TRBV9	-	TGTGCCAGCAGCCCCTGGGAGGGAGCAGGAACCTTC	CASSPWEGAGTF
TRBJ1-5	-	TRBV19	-	TGTGCCAGTAGCCTTCCCGCGATCCTAAATCAGCCCCAGCATTTT	CASSLPAILNQPQHF
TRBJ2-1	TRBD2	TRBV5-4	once	TGTGCCAGCAGCTTGGGGCTAGCGGGAGTTTTCGATGAGCAGTTCTTC	CASSLGLAGVFDEQFF
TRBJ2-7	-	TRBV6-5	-	TGTGCCAGCAGTTATTCCTCAACAGTGGGAGGATACGAGCAGTACTTC	CASSYSSTVGGYEQYF